This passage covers 31 T cell receptor beta chains from one sample sequenced in a study of cytomegalovirus exposure and HLA in healthy donors. The PCR had 60 Vbeta and 13 Jbeta primers. Libraries were prepared by immunoSEQ multiplex PCR; TCRdb keeps only in-frame clonotypes and omits some of them. The data show about 140,000 clones, 82% seen once. Sequencing was done on a sample of PBMCs. These receptors all come from a man aged 25-45 years in good health and CMV-seropositive.

The gene calls are TRBV7-9 and TRBJ1-5; 7 nucleotides match TRBD1. Germline CDR1 reads SEHNR; CDR2 reads FQNEAQ (reference sequence). V was pared by 5 bases and J by 8 bases, with 12 bases of the junction left unmatched. CDR3 length equals 15 residues. The CDR3 reads CASSVAGTAGEPQHF. The CDR3 DNA sequence: TGTGCCAGCAGCGTCGCTGGGACAGCAGGGGAGCCCCAGCATTTT.

This chain connects TRBV25-1 to TRBJ2-5, with D perhaps matching TRBD1 (6 bases). CDR1 is MGHDK, CDR2 SYGVNS, per germline. The V and J ends lost 6 bases and 2 bases respectively, with 13 bases between them. The CDR3 runs 14 residues. The CDR3 bases are TGTGCCAGCAGGCGGACAGATCAGCAAGAGACCCAGTACTTC. Its translation is CASRRTDQQETQYF. Using reference TRBV25-1 and TRBJ2-5 for the parts outside the CDR3, the full variable domain is EADIYQTPRYLVIGTGKKITLECSQTMGHDKMYWYQQDPGMELHLIHYSYGVNSTEKGDLSSESTVSRIRTEHFPLTLESARPSHTSQYLCASRRTDQQETQYFGPGTRLLVL.

The V and J genes are TRBV6-5 and TRBJ1-2; D possibly corresponds to TRBD1 (6 bases). V lost 5 bases to trimming and J lost 6 bases, with 16 bases between them. CDR3 length: 14 residues. The germline CDR1 and CDR2 sequences are MNHEY and SVGAGI. CDR3 bases: TGTGCCAGCAGTAACCCCCAGGGGATGAATGGCTACACCTTC. Protein sequence: CASSNPQGMNGYTF.

In its sample, this clone was seen a few times. V usage is TRBV7-9 and J usage is TRBJ1-2; weak D call: TRBD1 (6 bases). Trimming left V 1 base short and J 7 bases short, with 10 bases between. Germline CDR1 and CDR2: SEHNR and FQNEAQ (reference sequence). This CDR3 contains 13 residues. This CDR3 is CASSLDGGAGYTF. Written as DNA, the CDR3 is TGTGCCAGCAGCTTAGACGGGGGGGCTGGCTACACCTTC.

The chain uses TRBV28 and TRBJ1-2; 8 positions agree with TRBD1. Trimming removed 6 bases from V and 8 bases from J; junction bases left unmatched: 11. From germline, CDR1 is MDHEN and CDR2 SYDVKM. This CDR3 spans 14 amino acids. CDR3 sequence reads: CASRMGQGAVGYTF. The CDR3 bases are TGTGCCAGCAGAATGGGGCAGGGGGCCGTCGGCTACACCTTC.

This clone has only one observation. The J gene is TRBJ1-1, the V gene TRBV19; the D gene is possibly TRBD1 (5 bases). V shed 8 bases and J shed 5 bases, with 18 bases lying between them. This CDR3 spans 14 amino acids. CDR1 is LNHDA, CDR2 SQIVND, per germline (reference sequence). Here the CDR3 DNA reads TGTGCCAGTGGAGAGGGGCAGGGAGGAACTGAAGCTTTCTTT. It specifies CASGEGQGGTEAFF.

With respect to this clone: This sample also contains other DNA sequences that code for the same CDR3. The V and J genes are TRBV5-1 and TRBJ2-7; a weak D match, TRBD1 (6 bases). There are 13 residues in the CDR3. With 3 bases removed from V and 3 bases from J, the gap between germline ends came to 10 bases. Germline V CDR1 and CDR2: SGHRS, YFSETQ. The chain's CDR3 is CASSSTDSYEQYF. The CDR3 nucleotides read TGCGCCAGCAGCTCAACGGACAGCTACGAGCAGTACTTC.

The gene calls are TRBV29-1 and TRBJ2-2; TRBD2 is a possible D gene (6 bases). V lost 7 bases to trimming and J lost 1 base, with 13 bases between them. This CDR3 contains 14 residues. Germline-derived CDR1 and CDR2 are SQVTM and ANQGSEA. The DNA for the CDR3 is TGCAGCGCAATGAGGCGGGAGAACACCGGGGAGCTGTTTTTT. Its protein product is CSAMRRENTGELFF.

This clone was seen a single time. The chain has TRBV12-2 and TRBJ2-3; TRBD2, the table's D call, was not compared with the DNA. TRBV12-2 is described as a pseudogene. The CDR3 totals 15 residues. The CDR3: CASRLRAVSTDTQYF. CDR3 nucleotide sequence: TGTGCAAGTCGCTTGAGAGCGGTATCCACAGATACGCAGTATTTT.

V is TRBV15 and J is TRBJ2-7; D unresolved. V was shortened by 0 bases and J by 4 bases, with 7 bases between the two germline ends. The CDR3 is 13 amino acids. Germline CDR1 LNHNV, CDR2 YYDKDF (reference sequence). The chain's CDR3 is CATSREPGYEQYF. The DNA for the CDR3 is TGTGCCACCAGCAGAGAACCCGGGTACGAGCAGTACTTC. Using reference TRBV15 and TRBJ2-7 for the parts outside the CDR3, the full variable domain is DAMVIQNPRYQVTQFGKPVTLSCSQTLNHNVMYWYQQKSSQAPKLLFHYYDKDFNNEADTPDNFQSRRPNTSFCFLDIRSPGLGDTAMYLCATSREPGYEQYFGPGTRLTVT.

This clone was counted once. The chain employs TRBV7-6 and TRBJ1-5, with 9 bases that match TRBD1. The CDR3 contains 15 residues. The germline V gene has CDR1 SGHVS and CDR2 FNYEAQ. V shed 6 bases and J 3 bases; nucleotides not matched to a gene: 6. The CDR3 DNA follows: TGTGCCAGCAGTCAAACAGGGGGCATCAATCAGCCCCAGCATTTT. Amino acids: CASSQTGGINQPQHF.

V is TRBV29-1 and J is TRBJ2-7; 8 bases agree with TRBD1. Germline V gene data show CDR1 as SQVTM and CDR2 as ANQGSEA. CDR3 size: 13 residues. The V and J ends lost 1 base and 7 bases, in that order; junction bases with no gene match: 6. CDR3 protein: CSVEGQGRFEQYF. The CDR3 DNA reads as TGCAGCGTTGAAGGACAGGGGAGGTTTGAGCAGTACTTC.

This chain links TRBV5-1 with TRBJ2-2, with 10 bases fitting TRBD1. This CDR3 has 15 residues. V dropped 6 bases and J dropped 5; count of bases not matched to a gene: 7. CDR1 is SGHRS and CDR2 is YFSETQ in the germline V gene. The CDR3: CASTLTGGTTGELFF. The CDR3 bases are TGCGCCAGCACCCTGACAGGGGGCACAACCGGGGAGCTGTTTTTT.

The table lists this clone with a count of one. V usage is TRBV30 and J usage is TRBJ1-2, with D perhaps TRBD1 (5 bases). CDR3 length: 13 amino acids. The V end was cut by 3 bases, the J end by 2 bases, with 10 bases between. Per the germline V gene, CDR1 is GTSNPN and CDR2 is SVGIG (reference sequence). The CDR3, as DNA: TGTGCCTGGAGGGCTCCAGGGAACTATGGCTACACCTTC. The encoded protein is CAWRAPGNYGYTF.

This clone was seen a handful of times. The chain couples TRBV6-1 to TRBJ2-5, with 7 positions matching TRBD1. CDR3 length equals 15 residues. The V and J ends lost 1 base and 4 bases, in that order; junction bases with no gene match: 6. Germline-derived CDR1 and CDR2 are MNHNS and SASEGT. CDR3 region: CASSEVGGQVETQYF. CDR3 sequence (DNA): TGTGCCAGCAGTGAAGTTGGTGGACAGGTAGAGACCCAGTACTTC.

This clone has a single count. V gene TRBV6-1 combines with J gene TRBJ1-5, with 7 bases matching TRBD1. The CDR3 length is 15 residues. After removal of 7 bases from V and 0 bases from J, the junction contained 6 bases not matched to a gene. Germline V lookup: CDR1 MNHNS, CDR2 SASEGT. This chain's CDR3 is CASTSGQNSNQPQHF. The CDR3 nucleotides read TGTGCCAGCACTTCGGGACAGAATAGCAATCAGCCCCAGCATTTT.

The chain couples TRBV7-9 to TRBJ2-7; weak D call: TRBD2 (5 bases). Trimming stripped 3 bases from V and 4 bases from J, with 10 bases between. Germline loops: CDR1 SEHNR, CDR2 FQNEAQ (reference sequence). This CDR3 comprises 13 residues. The CDR3 protein is CASSLGSVYEQYF. Here the CDR3 DNA reads TGTGCCAGCAGCTTGGGTAGCGTGTACGAGCAGTACTTC.

This clone was picked up a small number of times. V is TRBV5-1 and J is TRBJ2-3; D is ambiguous. CDR1 is SGHRS, CDR2 YFSETQ, per germline. Trimming removed 4 bases at V and 2 bases at J, with 11 bases between. CDR3 length: 14 amino acids. Written as DNA, the CDR3 is TGCGCCAGCAGCATCACTAAGTCCACAGATACGCAGTATTTT. It yields the protein CASSITKSTDTQYF.

The chain carries TRBV18 and TRBJ2-5, with D perhaps matching TRBD1 (5 bases). Germline-derived CDR1 and CDR2 are KGHSH and LQKENI. Trimming took 2 bases from V and 5 from J, leaving 12 bases between them. The CDR3 is made up of 14 amino acids. CDR3 amino acids: CASSPFKGRETQYF. In DNA, the CDR3 is TGTGCCAGCTCACCATTTAAGGGGCGGGAGACCCAGTACTTC. Drawing the rest from reference TRBV18 and TRBJ2-5, the complete variable domain is NAGVMQNPRHLVRRRGQEARLRCSPMKGHSHVYWYRQLPEEGLKFMVYLQKENIIDESGMPKERFSAEFPKEGPSILRIQQVVRGDSAAYFCASSPFKGRETQYFGPGTRLLVL.

This clone occurred once. The rearrangement joins TRBV25-1 to TRBJ2-5; tentatively, D is TRBD2 (5 bases). The CDR3 is made up of 15 amino acids. V lost 3 bases to trimming and J lost 4 bases, with 15 bases between them. Per germline, CDR1 MGHDK and CDR2 SYGVNS. Written as DNA, the CDR3 is TGTGCCAGCAGTGACTCGAGCACTAGTGGAGAGACCCAGTACTTC. This gives the protein CASSDSSTSGETQYF.

This chain links TRBV28 with TRBJ1-2; 8 bases line up with TRBD1. The trim removed 4 bases at V and 3 bases at J, leaving 7 bases unmatched. Germline CDR1 is MDHEN and CDR2 is SYDVKM. CDR3 length: 15 amino acids. CDR3 sequence reads: CASSSSGQGDYGYTF. CDR3 bases: TGTGCCAGCAGTTCCTCCGGACAGGGTGACTATGGCTACACCTTC.

This chain uses TRBV19 with TRBJ2-1; 8 bases are a match to TRBD2. The CDR3 contains 17 residues. Per the germline V gene, CDR1 is LNHDA and CDR2 is SQIVND (reference sequence). The trim removed 1 base at V and 6 bases at J, leaving 11 bases unmatched. The CDR3 DNA reads TGTGCCAGTAGTATAGTTGGGGTAGCGGGAATAGGCAATGAGCAGTTCTTC. The encoded protein is CASSIVGVAGIGNEQFF.

The chain links TRBV7-2 to TRBJ2-7, with TRBD1 as a possible D gene (5 bases). V was trimmed by 1 base and J by 5 bases, leaving 12 bases between them. CDR1 and CDR2 from the germline V gene are SGHTA and FQGNSA. CDR3 length: 14 amino acids. CDR3 protein: CASSLVWGQDEQYF. CDR3 DNA sequence: TGTGCCAGCAGCTTAGTATGGGGCCAGGACGAGCAGTACTTC.

The V call is TRBV6-5, the J call TRBJ2-1, with TRBD1 matching 7 bases. V lost 7 bases and J lost 8; bases outside the gene matches: 14. Germline CDR1 reads MNHEY; CDR2 reads SVGAGI. This CDR3 has 15 residues. The CDR3 DNA sequence: TGTGCCAGCACCCCCGGGACAGAGACTTGGGATGAGCAGTTCTTC. Its translation is CASTPGTETWDEQFF.

This chain joins TRBV5-1 and TRBJ2-1; D might be TRBD2 (7 bases). V gave up 0 bases and J gave up 8 bases, with 15 bases separating them. Per germline, CDR1 SGHRS and CDR2 YFSETQ. This CDR3 is built from 15 residues. In nucleotides, the CDR3 is TGCGCCAGCAGCTTGGCACCGGAGGGGGGGTATGAGCAGTTCTTC. Encoded protein: CASSLAPEGGYEQFF.

The rearrangement joins TRBV5-1 to TRBJ2-2, with D uncertain. Trimming stripped 0 bases from V and 5 bases from J, with 20 bases between. CDR1 SGHRS and CDR2 YFSETQ come from the germline V gene. The CDR3 is 18 residues long. CDR3 sequence reads: CASSLGSRSTMETGELFF. The CDR3 DNA is TGCGCCAGCAGCTTGGGCAGCCGTTCGACGATGGAGACCGGGGAGCTGTTTTTT.

The chain is built from TRBV19 and TRBJ1-5; TRBD1 aligns across 10 bases. The CDR3 length is 18 residues. Germline CDR1 is LNHDA and CDR2 is SQIVND (reference sequence). Germline trimming cut 4 bases from V and 2 bases from J; bases unmatched to any gene: 11. Here the CDR3 reads CASSKTGGKVSGNQPQHF. DNA for the CDR3: TGTGCCAGTAGTAAGACAGGGGGCAAAGTATCGGGCAATCAGCCCCAGCATTTT. The whole variable domain, remainder taken from reference TRBV19 and TRBJ1-5, is DGGITQSPKYLFRKEGQNVTLSCEQNLNHDAMYWYRQDPGQGLRLIYYSQIVNDFQKGDIAEGYSVSREKKESFPLTVTSAQKNPTAFYLCASSKTGGKVSGNQPQHFGDGTRLSIL.

The chain employs TRBV2 and TRBJ1-2, with a tentative D call TRBD1 (5 bases). Germline CDR1 is SNHLY and CDR2 is FYNNEI. The length of the CDR3 is 12 residues. Between the trimmed V and J ends, which lost 6 bases and 4 bases, there was a span of 9 bases. The CDR3 region is CASRAGPYGYTF. DNA for the CDR3: TGTGCCAGCAGGGCAGGGCCCTATGGCTACACCTTC.

CDR3 DNA sequence: TGTGCCAGCTCACCTCCTAGCGGGGGGCGAAGCACAGATACGCAGTATTTT. Translating gives CASSPPSGGRSTDTQYF. The rearrangement joins TRBV18 to TRBJ2-3; 11 positions match TRBD2. V was pared by 3 bases and J by 0 bases, with 5 bases of the junction left unmatched. The length of the CDR3 is 17 residues. Germline V CDR1 and CDR2: KGHSH, LQKENI.

This clone was observed a few times. The gene calls are TRBV18 and TRBJ2-5, with TRBD2 identical over 13 bases. The J call is in doubt because the DNA end fits TRBJ2-7 better. Germline lookup yields CDR1 KGHSH and CDR2 LQKENI. CDR3 size: 17 residues. CDR3 coding DNA: TGTGCCAGCTCACCAACTCTTACTAGCGGGGGGGCTTACGAGCAGTACTTC. This sequence encodes CASSPTLTSGGAYEQYF.

This clone has only one observation. This sequence joins TRBV25-1 and TRBJ1-5; a possible D gene is TRBD1 (5 bases). The CDR3 loop spans 14 amino acids. V shed 2 bases and J shed 5 bases, with 10 bases lying between them. CDR1 is MGHDK, CDR2 SYGVNS, per germline. In nucleotides, the CDR3 is TGTGCCAGCAGTGAAGGTTGGGGGGATCAGCCCCAGCATTTT. It codes for CASSEGWGDQPQHF.